Shown below are 19 T cell receptor beta chains from a single sample sequenced in a study of cytomegalovirus exposure and HLA in healthy donors. The PCR employed 60 Vbeta primers together with 13 Jbeta primers. Clones were sequenced by immunoSEQ multiplex PCR, and TCRdb holds only the in-frame ones, with some missing. The repertoire consists of around 92,000 clones, with 65% to 75% occurring once and the leading ten covering approximately 3%. The sequenced sample was PBMCs. The receptors derive from a female donor in good health and CMV-seropositive.

The table lists this clone with a count of one. CDR3: CASPRNRRNTEAFF. The CDR3 DNA is TGTGCCAGCCCCAGAAACAGGCGGAACACTGAAGCTTTCTTT. The chain joins TRBV2 to TRBJ1-1; possibly TRBD1 for D (5 bases). Per the germline V gene, CDR1 is SNHLY and CDR2 is FYNNEI. The V end was cut by 8 bases, the J end by 1 base, with 14 bases between. This CDR3 region has 14 residues.

The CDR3 nucleotides are TGTGCCAGCAGTTTTCAAACGACAGGGTTAGCCTACGAGCAGTACTTC. Translating gives CASSFQTTGLAYEQYF. This chain uses TRBV28 with TRBJ2-7; 7 bases line up with TRBD1. Germline loops: CDR1 MDHEN, CDR2 SYDVKM. The length of the CDR3 is 16 residues. V was pared by 3 bases and J by 2 bases, with 10 bases of the junction left unmatched.

The chain recombines TRBV29-1 with TRBJ2-7, with unresolved D. The CDR3 consists of 11 residues. V dropped 4 bases and J dropped 2 bases, with 6 bases sitting between them. Germline loops: CDR1 SQVTM, CDR2 ANQGSEA. CDR3 nucleotide sequence: TGCAGCGTTGTGGCAGCCTACGAGCAGTACTTC. The encoded protein is CSVVAAYEQYF.

The rearrangement links TRBV5-6 to TRBJ1-6; 9 bases are a match to TRBD1. Trimming at V came to 4 bases and at J to 3 bases, leaving 14 bases not matched to a gene. This CDR3 is built from 19 residues. Per germline, CDR1 SGHDT and CDR2 YYEEEE. Written as DNA, the CDR3 is TGTGCCAGCAGCCCCTCCCCGGGGACAGGGAGAAACTATAATTCACCCCTCCACTTT. This codes for CASSPSPGTGRNYNSPLHF.

The chain couples TRBV7-2 to TRBJ2-5; tentatively, D is TRBD1 (7 bases). This CDR3 comprises 15 residues. V was pared by 1 base and J by 4 bases, with 13 bases between. Germline CDR1 is SGHTA and CDR2 is FQGNSA. The CDR3 loop reads CASSLVWRGRETQYF. For the CDR3, the DNA is TGTGCCAGCAGCTTAGTATGGAGGGGGCGAGAGACCCAGTACTTC. Full variable domain (missing parts from reference TRBV7-2 and TRBJ2-5): GAGVSQSPSNKVTEKGKDVELRCDPISGHTALYWYRQSLGQGLEFLIYFQGNSAPDKSGLPSDRFSAERTGGSVSTLTIQRTQQEDSAVYLCASSLVWRGRETQYFGPGTRLLVL.

The chain is built from TRBV5-6 and TRBJ2-7, with TRBD1 matching 7 bases. With 5 bases clipped from V and 2 bases from J, the junction kept 13 bases outside the gene matches. Per the germline V gene, CDR1 is SGHDT and CDR2 is YYEEEE. The CDR3 spans 16 residues. CDR3: CASSHQDRLKPYEQYF. CDR3 DNA: TGTGCCAGCAGTCACCAGGACAGGCTCAAACCCTACGAGCAGTACTTC.

J is TRBJ2-5 and V is TRBV7-9; 9 positions agree with TRBD2. This CDR3 has 13 residues. V shed 5 bases, J shed 5 bases, and the junction held 3 bases outside the gene matches. The germline CDR1 and CDR2 sequences are SEHNR and FQNEAQ (reference sequence). In DNA, the CDR3 is TGTGCCAGCAGCCGCGGGGGGGCGGAGACCCAGTACTTC. As protein: CASSRGGAETQYF.

J is TRBJ1-3 and V is TRBV5-1, with D perhaps matching TRBD1 (6 bases). This CDR3 has 16 residues. V gave up 2 bases and J gave up 0 bases, with 12 bases separating them. Per germline, CDR1 SGHRS and CDR2 YFSETQ. Here the CDR3 reads CASSLQGQISGNTIYF. The CDR3 DNA is TGCGCCAGCAGCTTACAGGGTCAGATCTCTGGAAACACCATATATTTT.

This chain uses TRBV28 with TRBJ1-1, with 9 bases lining up with TRBD1. From germline, CDR1 is MDHEN and CDR2 SYDVKM. The CDR3 runs to 13 residues. J was trimmed by 11 bases and V by 4 bases; bases with no gene match: 8. CDR3 loop: CASSSHRGRTAFF. The CDR3 bases are TGTGCCAGCAGTTCCCACAGGGGGCGGACGGCTTTCTTT.

The rearrangement links TRBV5-4 to TRBJ2-5; 10 bases fit TRBD1. Trimming cost V 0 bases and J 5 bases; bases outside gene matches: 7. CDR1 is SGHNT, CDR2 YYREEE, per germline (reference sequence). The CDR3 has 16 residues. The CDR3 here is CASSLGDRGGGETQYF. The CDR3 region has the DNA TGTGCCAGCAGCTTGGGGGACAGGGGAGGTGGGGAGACCCAGTACTTC.

The chain links TRBV5-4 to TRBJ2-7, with D unclear. Germline CDR1 and CDR2: SGHNT and YYREEE (reference sequence). This CDR3 comprises 16 residues. Trimming removed 4 bases at V and 2 bases at J, with 19 bases between. CDR3 DNA sequence: TGTGCCAGCAGCGTCGATAGCATCCAAGCCACCTACGAGCAGTACTTC. Protein: CASSVDSIQATYEQYF.

This chain connects TRBV19 to TRBJ2-5; D is undetermined. V dropped 3 bases and J dropped 4 bases, with 9 bases sitting between them. Germline V lookup: CDR1 LNHDA, CDR2 SQIVND (reference sequence). CDR3 size: 13 residues. The CDR3 protein is CASSIIQPETQYF. Here the CDR3 DNA reads TGTGCCAGTAGTATCATACAGCCAGAGACCCAGTACTTC.

This clone has just one count. The J gene is TRBJ2-2, the V gene TRBV29-1, with 7 positions matching TRBD1. The CDR3 is 13 amino acids. J gave up 5 bases and V 2 bases, and 2 bases lay outside the gene matches. Germline CDR1 is SQVTM and CDR2 is ANQGSEA. The DNA for the CDR3 is TGCAGCGTTGAACCCAGGGGGACCGGGGAGCTGTTTTTT. Its protein is CSVEPRGTGELFF.

The chain employs TRBV6-1 and TRBJ1-2; D not certain. Looked up from germline, CDR1 is MNHNS and CDR2 is SASEGT. This CDR3 spans 13 amino acids. The V and J ends lost 8 bases and 2 bases respectively, with 12 bases between them. CDR3 bases: TGTGCCAGCCAGAGGGAGGTAAACTATGGCTACACCTTC. Amino acid sequence: CASQREVNYGYTF.

The CDR3 reads CASSLGAGGTEAFF. CDR3 sequence (DNA): TGCGCCAGCAGCTTGGGGGCAGGGGGCACTGAAGCTTTCTTT. The V and J genes are TRBV5-1 and TRBJ1-1, with 7 bases aligning to TRBD1. Per germline, CDR1 SGHRS and CDR2 YFSETQ. The CDR3 extends over 14 amino acids. V shed 0 bases and J 4 bases; nucleotides not matched to a gene: 3.

A single count supports this clone. V and J are TRBV25-1 and TRBJ2-7, with 8 bases lining up with TRBD1. The CDR3 totals 13 residues. Germline V gives CDR1 MGHDK, CDR2 SYGVNS. The V segment lost 5 bases and the J segment 2 bases; nucleotides outside the gene matches: 2. The CDR3 DNA reads as TGTGCCAGCAGTTACAGGGGGGCCTACGAGCAGTACTTC. As protein: CASSYRGAYEQYF.

This rearrangement joins TRBV30 to TRBJ2-3, with 9 bases identical to TRBD2. V dropped 0 bases and J dropped 7; count of bases not matched to a gene: 5. This CDR3 comprises 14 residues. Germline lookup yields CDR1 GTSNPN and CDR2 SVGIG (reference sequence). The CDR3 region is CAWSVSGRPYTQYF. The CDR3 DNA is TGTGCCTGGAGTGTAAGCGGGAGGCCCTATACGCAGTATTTT.

The rearrangement links TRBV6-1 to TRBJ2-2; D possibly corresponds to TRBD2 (6 bases). The CDR3 runs to 16 residues. Trimming took off 4 bases at V and 3 bases at J, with 15 bases between the two ends. From germline, CDR1 is MNHNS and CDR2 SASEGT. This chain's CDR3 is CASSVRGTPHTGELFF. CDR3 DNA sequence: TGTGCCAGCAGTGTGCGGGGTACACCACACACCGGGGAGCTGTTTTTT.

This chain links TRBV28 with TRBJ2-5; D is possibly TRBD1 (6 bases). CDR1 and CDR2 from the germline V gene are MDHEN and SYDVKM. Deletions cut 7 bases from V and 5 bases from J, with 11 bases between. The CDR3 contains 12 residues. As DNA, the CDR3 is TGTGCCAGCACAGGGGTAGTGGAGACCCAGTACTTC. This translates into CASTGVVETQYF.